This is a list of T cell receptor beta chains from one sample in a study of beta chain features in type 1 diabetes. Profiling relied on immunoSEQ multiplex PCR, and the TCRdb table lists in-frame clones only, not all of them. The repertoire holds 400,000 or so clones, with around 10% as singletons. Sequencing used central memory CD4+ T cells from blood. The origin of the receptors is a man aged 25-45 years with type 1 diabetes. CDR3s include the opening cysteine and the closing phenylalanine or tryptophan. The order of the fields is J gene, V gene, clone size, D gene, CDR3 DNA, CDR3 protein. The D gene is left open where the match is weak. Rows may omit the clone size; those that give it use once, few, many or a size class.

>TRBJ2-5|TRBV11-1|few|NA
TGTGCCAGCAGCACCCATGACAGCCAGTGGAAGAAGACCCAGTACTTC
CASSTHDSQWKKTQYF
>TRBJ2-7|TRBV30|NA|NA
TGTGCCTGGAGTGTGCTGGGGCGTTTCTCCTACGAGCAGTACTTC
CAWSVLGRFSYEQYF
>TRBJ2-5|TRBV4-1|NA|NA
TGCGCCAGCAGCCAAGGCATAGGGAAAGAGACCCAGTACTTC
CASSQGIGKETQYF
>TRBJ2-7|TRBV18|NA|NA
TGTGCCAGCTCACCACCGATCGGGGGGCCCCGCTCCTACGAGCAGTACTTC
CASSPPIGGPRSYEQYF
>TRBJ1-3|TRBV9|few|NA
TGTGCCAGCAGCGTAGCGGGAGCGCGCTCTGGAAACACCATATATTTT
CASSVAGARSGNTIYF
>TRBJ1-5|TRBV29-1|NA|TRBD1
TGCAGCGTGGGGACAGGGGGGGAGTTGAATCAGCCCCAGCATTTT
CSVGTGGELNQPQHF
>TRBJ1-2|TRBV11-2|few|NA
TGTGCCAGCAGCTTAGGTTCAGACAACTATGGCTACACCTTC
CASSLGSDNYGYTF
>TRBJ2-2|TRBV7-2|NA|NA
TGTGCCAGCAGCTTAGGAGGGGCGAACACCGGGGAGCTGTTTTTT
CASSLGGANTGELFF
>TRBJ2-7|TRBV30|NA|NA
TGTGCCTGGAGTTCCGGACATCAGCAGTACTTC
CAWSSGHQQYF
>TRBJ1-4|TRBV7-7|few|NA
TGTGCCAGCAGCCCCCCGGGGGAGGCGAATGAAAAACTGTTTTTT
CASSPPGEANEKLFF
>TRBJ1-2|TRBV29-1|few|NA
TGCAGCGTTGGCTCTAACTATGGCTACACCTTC
CSVGSNYGYTF
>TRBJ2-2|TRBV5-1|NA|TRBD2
TGCGCCAGCAGCTTGTCGCTAGCGGGAGGAGGCGGGGAGCTGTTTTTT
CASSLSLAGGGGELFF
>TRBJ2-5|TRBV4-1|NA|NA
TGCGCCAGCAGCCAGGGGGGTTTACAAGAGACCCAGTACTTC
CASSQGGLQETQYF
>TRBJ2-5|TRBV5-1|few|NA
TGCGCCAGCAGCGGACAGTATCTCTCACAAGAGACCCAGTACTTC
CASSGQYLSQETQYF
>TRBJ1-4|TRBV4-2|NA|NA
TGTGCCAGCAGCCAAGATCGGCAAAGCTTTAATGAAAAACTGTTTTTT
CASSQDRQSFNEKLFF
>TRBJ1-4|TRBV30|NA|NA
TGTGCCTCGAGCGAGGGCGCAACTAATGAAAAACTGTTTTTT
CASSEGATNEKLFF
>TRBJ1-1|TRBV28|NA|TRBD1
TGTGCCAGTCCTTCCGGGGGGGACAGGGCTTCTGAAGCTTTCTTT
CASPSGGDRASEAFF
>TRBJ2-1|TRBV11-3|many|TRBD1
TGTGCCAGCAGCTTAGGACAGGGATCCTACAATGAGCAGTTCTTC
CASSLGQGSYNEQFF
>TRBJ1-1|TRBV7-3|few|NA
TGTGCCAGCAGCTTACAAGTGTCCGGAACTGAAGCTTTCTTT
CASSLQVSGTEAFF
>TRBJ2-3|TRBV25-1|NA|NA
TGTGCCAGCAGTTACGCTGTAGATACGCAGTATTTT
CASSYAVDTQYF
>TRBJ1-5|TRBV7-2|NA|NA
TGTGCCAGCAGCGGATGGAATCTGGGGCAGCCCCAGCATTTT
CASSGWNLGQPQHF
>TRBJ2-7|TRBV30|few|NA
TGTGCCTGGGGGGGGTTGGACTACGAGCAGTACTTC
CAWGGLDYEQYF
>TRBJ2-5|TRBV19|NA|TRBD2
TGTGCCAGTAGACCCCTAGCGGAAGAGACCCAGTACTTC
CASRPLAEETQYF
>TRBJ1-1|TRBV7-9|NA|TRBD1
TGTGCCAGCAGCAGCTTGGAAGGGGGCTGGACTGAAGCTTTCTTT
CASSSLEGGWTEAFF
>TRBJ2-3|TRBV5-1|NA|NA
TGCGCCAGCAGCTTGGCCCGCGCGCCTGTAGGAGATACGCAGTATTTT
CASSLARAPVGDTQYF
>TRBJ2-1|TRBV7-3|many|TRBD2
TGTGCCAGCAGCTCTCAGCGGGAGAATCGGAATGAGCAGTTCTTC
CASSSQRENRNEQFF
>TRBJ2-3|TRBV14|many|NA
TGTGCCAGCTCGGAGAGCGGATACTACCTCACAGATACGCAGTATTTT
CASSESGYYLTDTQYF
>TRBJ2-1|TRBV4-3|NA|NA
TGCGCCAGCAGCCCTTCGGCCCCGGGAGTTGAGCAGTTCTTC
CASSPSAPGVEQFF
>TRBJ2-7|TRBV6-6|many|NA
TGTGCCAGCAGTTCAGGGTCCAGCCCGTACGAGCAGTACTTC
CASSSGSSPYEQYF
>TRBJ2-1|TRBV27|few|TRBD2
TGTGCCAGCAGTCCCGGACTAGCGGTTTACAATGAGCAGTTCTTC
CASSPGLAVYNEQFF
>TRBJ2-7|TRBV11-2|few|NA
TGTGCCAGCAGCTCTAGATCGGCCGATGGGGAGCAGTACTTC
CASSSRSADGEQYF
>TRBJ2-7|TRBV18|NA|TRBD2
TGTGCCAGCTCCCAACCGGGATCTAGCGGAACCTACGAGCAGTACTTC
CASSQPGSSGTYEQYF
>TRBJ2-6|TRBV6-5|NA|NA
TGTGCCAGCAGCCCCGGGCACTCTGGGGCCAACGTCCTGACTTTC
CASSPGHSGANVLTF
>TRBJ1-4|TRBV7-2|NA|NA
TGTGCCAGCAGCTTGGGGCAGGGTAATGAAAAACTGTTTTTT
CASSLGQGNEKLFF
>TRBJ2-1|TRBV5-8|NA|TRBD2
TGTGCCAGCAGCTTACTAGCGGAGGGGGTTTACAATGAGCAGTTCTTC
CASSLLAEGVYNEQFF
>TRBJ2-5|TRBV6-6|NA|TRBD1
TGTGCCAGCACTCCTAGGACAGGGGTAGATTTGGAGACCCAGTACTTC
CASTPRTGVDLETQYF
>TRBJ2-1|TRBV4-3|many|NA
TGCGCCAGCAGCCAAGGAACTAGCTCCTACAATGAGCAGTTCTTC
CASSQGTSSYNEQFF
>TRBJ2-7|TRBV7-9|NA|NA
TGTGCCAGCAGCCTGAAACTAGCAGGGCACTACGAGCAGTACTTC
CASSLKLAGHYEQYF
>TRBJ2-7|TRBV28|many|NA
TGTGCCAGCAGTTTGCTGGGGCCGGGCTACGAGCAGTACTTC
CASSLLGPGYEQYF
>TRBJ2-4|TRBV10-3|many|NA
TGTGCCATCAGTGAACCGATGGGGTTAGCCAAAAACATTCAGTACTTC
CAISEPMGLAKNIQYF
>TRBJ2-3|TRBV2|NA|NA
TGTGCCAGCAGTGCGGAGGGAACAGATACGCAGTATTTT
CASSAEGTDTQYF
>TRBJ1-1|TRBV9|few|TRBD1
TGTGCCAGCAGCGACCGGGACAGGGGAGGGACTGAAGCTTTCTTT
CASSDRDRGGTEAFF
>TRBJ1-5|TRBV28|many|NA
TGTGCCAGCAGTTTCGGGGTATTGCCCCAGCATTTT
CASSFGVLPQHF
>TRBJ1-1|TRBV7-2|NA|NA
TGTGCCAGCAGCCAACAGGTTCCGTCTGAAGCTTTCTTT
CASSQQVPSEAFF
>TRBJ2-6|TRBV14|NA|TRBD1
TGTGCCAGCAGCGTTCGAGACAGGGGGGGTCCTGGGGCCAACGTCCTGACTTTC
CASSVRDRGGPGANVLTF
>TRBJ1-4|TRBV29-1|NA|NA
TGCAGCGTTGGCAGCGAAAAACTGTTTTTT
CSVGSEKLFF